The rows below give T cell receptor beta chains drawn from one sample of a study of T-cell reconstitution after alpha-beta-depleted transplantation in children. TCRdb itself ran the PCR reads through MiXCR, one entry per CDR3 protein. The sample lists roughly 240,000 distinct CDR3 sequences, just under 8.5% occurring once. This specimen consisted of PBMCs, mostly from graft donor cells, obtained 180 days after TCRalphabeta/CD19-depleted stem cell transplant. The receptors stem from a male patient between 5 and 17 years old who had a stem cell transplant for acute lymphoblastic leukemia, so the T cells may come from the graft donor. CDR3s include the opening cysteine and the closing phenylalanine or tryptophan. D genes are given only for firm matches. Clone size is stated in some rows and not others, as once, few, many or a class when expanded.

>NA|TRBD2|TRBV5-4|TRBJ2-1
CASSPTAGGEAQNEQFF
TGTGCCAGCAGCCCAACAGCGGGGGGTGAGGCCCAGAATGAGCAGTTCTTC
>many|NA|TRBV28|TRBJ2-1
CASSFRGISSYNEQFF
TGTGCCAGCAGTTTTAGAGGGATCAGCTCCTACAATGAGCAGTTCTTC
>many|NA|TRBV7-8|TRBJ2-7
CASSLLISGANYEQYF
TGTGCCAGCAGCTTACTGATCTCGGGGGCAAACTACGAGCAGTACTTC
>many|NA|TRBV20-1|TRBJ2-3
CSARRRGSTDTQYF
TGCAGTGCTAGAAGGCGGGGCAGCACAGATACGCAGTATTTT
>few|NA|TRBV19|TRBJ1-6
CASSMIRGRVNNSPLHF
TGTGCCAGTAGTATGATCCGGGGGAGGGTGAACAATTCACCCCTCCACTTT
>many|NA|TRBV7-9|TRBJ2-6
CASSERNSGANVLTF
TGTGCCAGCAGCGAGAGGAATTCAGGGGCCAACGTCCTGACTTTC
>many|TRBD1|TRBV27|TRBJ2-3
CASSLQSRDRGHPDTQYF
TGTGCCAGCAGTCTCCAGTCCCGGGACAGGGGGCACCCAGATACGCAGTATTTT
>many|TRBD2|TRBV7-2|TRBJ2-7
CASSFQAGAYEQYF
TGTGCCAGCAGCTTCCAAGCGGGAGCCTACGAGCAGTACTTC
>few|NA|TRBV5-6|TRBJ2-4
CASSDLAKNIQYF
TGTGCCAGCAGCGACTTAGCCAAAAACATTCAGTACTTC
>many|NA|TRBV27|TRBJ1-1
CASSLSLTDRNTEAFF
TGTGCCAGCAGTTTATCCCTGACAGATAGGAACACTGAAGCTTTCTTT
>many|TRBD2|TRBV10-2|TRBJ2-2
CASGRSSGGGGELFF
TGCGCCAGCGGTCGGAGTAGCGGGGGGGGCGGGGAGCTGTTTTTT
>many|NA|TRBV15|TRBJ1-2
CATRGSGYGHGYTF
TGTGCCACCAGAGGATCGGGCTACGGGCATGGCTACACCTTC
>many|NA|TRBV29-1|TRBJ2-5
CSVTLGRAQETQYF
TGCAGCGTTACCCTTGGCAGAGCTCAAGAGACCCAGTACTTC
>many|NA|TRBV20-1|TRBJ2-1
CSARDREAYNEQFF
TGCAGTGCTAGAGATCGTGAGGCCTACAATGAGCAGTTCTTC
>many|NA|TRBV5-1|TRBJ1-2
CASSLVSVRKDYGYTF
TGCGCCAGCAGCTTGGTAAGCGTCAGGAAGGACTATGGCTACACCTTC
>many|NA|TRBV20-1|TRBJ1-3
CSARQAGNTIYF
TGCAGTGCCCGACAGGCTGGAAACACCATATATTTT
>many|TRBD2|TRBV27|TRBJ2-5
CASSSGATVAGGTQYF
TGTGCCAGCAGCTCGGGAGCGACGGTGGCGGGGGGGACCCAGTACTTC